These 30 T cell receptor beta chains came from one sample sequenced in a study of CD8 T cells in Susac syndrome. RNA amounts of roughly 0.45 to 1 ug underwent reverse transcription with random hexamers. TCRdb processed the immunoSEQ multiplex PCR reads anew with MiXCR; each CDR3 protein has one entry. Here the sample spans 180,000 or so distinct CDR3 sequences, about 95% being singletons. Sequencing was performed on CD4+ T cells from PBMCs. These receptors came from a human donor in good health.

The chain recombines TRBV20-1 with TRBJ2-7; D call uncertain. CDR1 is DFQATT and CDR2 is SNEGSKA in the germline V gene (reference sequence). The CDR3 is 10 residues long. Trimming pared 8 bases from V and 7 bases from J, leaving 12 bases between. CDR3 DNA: TGCAGTTCCAAAGGGAAGGAGCAGTACTTC. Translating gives CSSKGKEQYF.

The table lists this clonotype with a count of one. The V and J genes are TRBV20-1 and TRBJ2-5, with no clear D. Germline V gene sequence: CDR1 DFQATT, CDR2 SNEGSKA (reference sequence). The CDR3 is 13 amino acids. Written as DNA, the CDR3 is TGCAGCACCCTTCTAGGTCGTCAAGAGACCCAGTACTTC. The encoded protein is CSTLLGRQETQYF.

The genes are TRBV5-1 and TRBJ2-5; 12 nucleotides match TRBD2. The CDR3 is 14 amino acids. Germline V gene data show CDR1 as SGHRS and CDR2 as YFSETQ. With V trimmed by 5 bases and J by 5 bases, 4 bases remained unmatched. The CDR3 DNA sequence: TGCGCCAGCAGGCGGACTAGCGGGACGGAGACCCAGTACTTC. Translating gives CASRRTSGTETQYF.

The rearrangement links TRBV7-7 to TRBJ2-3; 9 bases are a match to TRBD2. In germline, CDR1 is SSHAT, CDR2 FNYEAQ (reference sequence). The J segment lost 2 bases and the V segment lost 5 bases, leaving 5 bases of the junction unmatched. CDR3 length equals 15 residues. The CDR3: CASSKTSGTTDTQYF. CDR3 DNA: TGTGCCAGCAGCAAGACTAGCGGAACCACAGATACGCAGTATTTT.

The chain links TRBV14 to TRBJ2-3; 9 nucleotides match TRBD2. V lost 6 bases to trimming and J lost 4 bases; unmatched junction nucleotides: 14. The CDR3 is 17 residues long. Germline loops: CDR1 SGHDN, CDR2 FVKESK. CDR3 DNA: TGTGCCAGCAGACGCGGGACTAGCACATTGGGGGCAGATACGCAGTATTTT. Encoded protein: CASRRGTSTLGADTQYF.

Here the CDR3 reads CASSQDEAGGIAGELFF. The CDR3 DNA follows: TGTGCCAGCAGCCAAGATGAAGCGGGGGGGATCGCCGGGGAGCTGTTTTTT. The chain couples TRBV4-2 to TRBJ2-2, with 10 bases aligning to TRBD2. Per germline, CDR1 LGHNA and CDR2 YNFKEQ. CDR3 length: 17 amino acids. V lost 0 bases to trimming and J lost 6 bases; unmatched junction nucleotides: 7.

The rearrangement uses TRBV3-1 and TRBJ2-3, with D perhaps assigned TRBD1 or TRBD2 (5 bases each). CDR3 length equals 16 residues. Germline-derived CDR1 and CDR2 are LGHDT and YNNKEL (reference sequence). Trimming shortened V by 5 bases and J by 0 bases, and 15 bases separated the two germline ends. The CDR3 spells CASSVRRDGSTDTQYF. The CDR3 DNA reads TGTGCCAGCAGCGTTCGTCGGGACGGAAGCACAGATACGCAGTATTTT.

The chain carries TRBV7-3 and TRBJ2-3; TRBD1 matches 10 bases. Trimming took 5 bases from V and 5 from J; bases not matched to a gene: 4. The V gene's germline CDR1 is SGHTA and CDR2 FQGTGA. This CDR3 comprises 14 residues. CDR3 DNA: TGTGCCAGCAGCACCTGGACAGGGGGAGATACGCAGTATTTT. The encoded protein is CASSTWTGGDTQYF.

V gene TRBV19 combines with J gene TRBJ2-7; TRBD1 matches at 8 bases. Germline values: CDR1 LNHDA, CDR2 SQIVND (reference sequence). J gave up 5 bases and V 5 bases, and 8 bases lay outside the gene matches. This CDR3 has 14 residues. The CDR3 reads CASSLRQGANEQYF. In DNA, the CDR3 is TGTGCCAGTAGTCTACGGCAGGGGGCAAACGAGCAGTACTTC. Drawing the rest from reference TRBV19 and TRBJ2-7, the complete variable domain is DGGITQSPKYLFRKEGQNVTLSCEQNLNHDAMYWYRQDPGQGLRLIYYSQIVNDFQKGDIAEGYSVSREKKESFPLTVTSAQKNPTAFYLCASSLRQGANEQYFGPGTRLTVT.

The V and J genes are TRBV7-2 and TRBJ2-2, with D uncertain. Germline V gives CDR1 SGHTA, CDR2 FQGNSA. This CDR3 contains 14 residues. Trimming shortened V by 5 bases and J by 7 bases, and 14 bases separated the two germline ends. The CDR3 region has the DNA TGTGCCAGCAGCCGCACCCCCAGGAACGGGGAGCTGTTTTTT. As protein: CASSRTPRNGELFF.

DNA of the CDR3: TGTGCCAGCACCGCTACGGGCCGTACAGATACGCAGTATTTT. Translating it yields CASTATGRTDTQYF. The chain uses TRBV2 and TRBJ2-3, with D unclear. The ends were cut back, 7 bases at V and 3 bases at J, with 14 bases in the middle. The germline V gene encodes CDR1 SNHLY and CDR2 FYNNEI. The CDR3 covers 14 residues.

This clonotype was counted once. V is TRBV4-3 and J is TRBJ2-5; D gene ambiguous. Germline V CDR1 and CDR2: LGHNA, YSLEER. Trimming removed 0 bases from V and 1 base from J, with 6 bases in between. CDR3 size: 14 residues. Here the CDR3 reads CASSQDTSQETQYF. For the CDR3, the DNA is TGCGCCAGCAGCCAAGATACGAGCCAAGAGACCCAGTACTTC.

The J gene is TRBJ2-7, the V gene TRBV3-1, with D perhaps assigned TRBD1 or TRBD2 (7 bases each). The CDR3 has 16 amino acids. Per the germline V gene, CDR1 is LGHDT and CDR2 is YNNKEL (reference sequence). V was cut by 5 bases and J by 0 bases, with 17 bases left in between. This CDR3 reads CASSSPGGGSSYEQYF. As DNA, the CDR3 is TGTGCCAGCAGCTCCCCAGGGGGGGGGTCCTCCTACGAGCAGTACTTC.

For the CDR3, the DNA is TGCAGCCTATTGAGGCCACCGAATGAGCAGTTCTTC. This translates into CSLLRPPNEQFF. The genes are TRBV29-1 and TRBJ2-1; D uncertain. The CDR3 runs to 12 residues. Deletions cut 8 bases from V and 7 bases from J, with 15 bases between. From germline, CDR1 is SQVTM and CDR2 ANQGSEA.

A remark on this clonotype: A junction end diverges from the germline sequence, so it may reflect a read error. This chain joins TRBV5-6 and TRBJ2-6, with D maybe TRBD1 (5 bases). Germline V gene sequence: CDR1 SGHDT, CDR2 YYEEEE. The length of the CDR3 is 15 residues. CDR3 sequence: CASSQGTSGANVLIF. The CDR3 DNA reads TGTGCCAGCAGCCAGGGAACCTCTGGGGCCAACGTCCTGATTTTC.

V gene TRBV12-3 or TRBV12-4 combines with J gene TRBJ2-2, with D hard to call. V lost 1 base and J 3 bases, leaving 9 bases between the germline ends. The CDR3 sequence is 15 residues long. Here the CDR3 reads CASSLVLGHTGELFF. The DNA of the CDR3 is TGTGCCAGCAGTTTAGTCCTAGGTCACACCGGGGAGCTGTTTTTT.

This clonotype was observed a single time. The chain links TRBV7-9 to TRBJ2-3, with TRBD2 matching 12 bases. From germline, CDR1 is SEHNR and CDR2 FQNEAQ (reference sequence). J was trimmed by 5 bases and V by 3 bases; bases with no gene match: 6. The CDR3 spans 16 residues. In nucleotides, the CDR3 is TGTGCCAGCAGCTTGCTAGCGGGAGGGCCGCAAGATACGCAGTATTTT. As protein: CASSLLAGGPQDTQYF.

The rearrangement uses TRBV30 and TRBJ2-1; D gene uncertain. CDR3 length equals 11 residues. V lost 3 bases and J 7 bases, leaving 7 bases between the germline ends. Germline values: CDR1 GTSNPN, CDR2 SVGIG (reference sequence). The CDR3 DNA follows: TGTGCCTGGAGCCTAGGGAATGAGCAGTTCTTC. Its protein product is CAWSLGNEQFF.

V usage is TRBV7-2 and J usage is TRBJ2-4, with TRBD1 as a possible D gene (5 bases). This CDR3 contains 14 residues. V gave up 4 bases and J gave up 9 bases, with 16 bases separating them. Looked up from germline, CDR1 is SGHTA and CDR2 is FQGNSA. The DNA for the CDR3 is TGTGCCAGCAGCTACACCGACAGCTATGGCATTCAGTACTTC. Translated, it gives CASSYTDSYGIQYF.

CDR3 sequence: CASSPLGGYEQYF. The CDR3 bases are TGTGCCAGCAGCCCGCTTGGAGGCTACGAGCAGTACTTC. This chain joins TRBV7-2 and TRBJ2-7, with D maybe TRBD2 (5 bases). Trimming removed 5 bases at V and 3 bases at J, with 11 bases between. The CDR3 is made up of 13 amino acids. Looked up from germline, CDR1 is SGHTA and CDR2 is FQGNSA.

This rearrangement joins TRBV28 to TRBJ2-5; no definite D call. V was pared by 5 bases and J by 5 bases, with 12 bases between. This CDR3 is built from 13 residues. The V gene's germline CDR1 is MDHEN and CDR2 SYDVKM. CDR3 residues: CASSQVNRETQYF. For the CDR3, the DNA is TGTGCCAGCAGTCAGGTCAATCGGGAGACCCAGTACTTC.

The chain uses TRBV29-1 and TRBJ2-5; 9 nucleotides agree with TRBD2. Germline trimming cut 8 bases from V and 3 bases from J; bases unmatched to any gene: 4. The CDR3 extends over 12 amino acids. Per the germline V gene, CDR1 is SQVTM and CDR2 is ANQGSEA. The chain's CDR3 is CSFRLAEETQYF. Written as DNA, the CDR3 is TGCAGCTTCAGACTAGCGGAAGAGACCCAGTACTTC.

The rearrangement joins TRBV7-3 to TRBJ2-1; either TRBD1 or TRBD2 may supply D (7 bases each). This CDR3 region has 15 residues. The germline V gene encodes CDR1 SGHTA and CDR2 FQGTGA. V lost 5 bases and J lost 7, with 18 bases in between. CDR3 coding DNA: TGTGCCAGCAGCCTCGCAGCCCAGGGGGGGAATGAGCAGTTCTTC. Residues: CASSLAAQGGNEQFF.

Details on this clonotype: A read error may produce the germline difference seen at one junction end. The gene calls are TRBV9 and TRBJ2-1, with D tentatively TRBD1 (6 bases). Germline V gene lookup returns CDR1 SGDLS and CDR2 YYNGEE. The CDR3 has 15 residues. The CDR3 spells CASCVGAGSYNEQFF. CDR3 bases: TGTGCCAGCTGCGTGGGGGCCGGCTCCTACAATGAGCAGTTCTTC. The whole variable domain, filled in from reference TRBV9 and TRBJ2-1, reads DSGVTQTPKHLITATGQRVTLRCSPRSGDLSVYWYQQSLDQGLQFLIQYYNGEERAKGNILERFSAQQFPDLHSELNLSSLELGDSALYFCASCVGAGSYNEQFFGPGTRLTVL.

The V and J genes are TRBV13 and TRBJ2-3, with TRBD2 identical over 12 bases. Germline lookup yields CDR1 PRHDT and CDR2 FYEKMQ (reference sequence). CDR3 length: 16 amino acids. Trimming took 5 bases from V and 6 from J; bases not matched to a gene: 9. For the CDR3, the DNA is TGTGCCAGCAGCAAGGGACTAGCGGGCCAACTTGATACGCAGTATTTT. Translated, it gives CASSKGLAGQLDTQYF.

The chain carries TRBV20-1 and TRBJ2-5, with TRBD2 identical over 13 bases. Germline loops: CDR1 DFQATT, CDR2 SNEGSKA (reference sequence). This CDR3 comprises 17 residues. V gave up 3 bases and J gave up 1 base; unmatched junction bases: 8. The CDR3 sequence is CSASPGLAGASQETQYF. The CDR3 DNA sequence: TGCAGTGCTAGCCCCGGACTAGCGGGAGCCTCCCAAGAGACCCAGTACTTC.

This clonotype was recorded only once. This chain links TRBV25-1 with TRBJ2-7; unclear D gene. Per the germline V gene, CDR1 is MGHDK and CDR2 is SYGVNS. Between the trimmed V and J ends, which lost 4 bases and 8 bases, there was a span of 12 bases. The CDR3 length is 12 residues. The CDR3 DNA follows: TGTGCCAGCAGTGGTCTTGGGCCACAGCAGTACTTC. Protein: CASSGLGPQQYF.

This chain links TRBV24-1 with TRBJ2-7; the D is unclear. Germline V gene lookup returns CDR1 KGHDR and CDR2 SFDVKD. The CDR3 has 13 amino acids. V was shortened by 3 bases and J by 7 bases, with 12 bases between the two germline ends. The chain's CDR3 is CATSDRRLGEQYF. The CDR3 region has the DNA TGTGCCACCAGTGATCGAAGGTTAGGGGAGCAGTACTTC.

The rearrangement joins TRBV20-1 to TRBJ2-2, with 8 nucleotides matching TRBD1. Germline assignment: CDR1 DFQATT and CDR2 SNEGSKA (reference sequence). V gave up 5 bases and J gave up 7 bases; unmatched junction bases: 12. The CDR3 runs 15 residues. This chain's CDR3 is CSAPGTGFSGGELFF. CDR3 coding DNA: TGCAGTGCTCCCGGGACAGGCTTTAGCGGCGGGGAGCTGTTTTTT.

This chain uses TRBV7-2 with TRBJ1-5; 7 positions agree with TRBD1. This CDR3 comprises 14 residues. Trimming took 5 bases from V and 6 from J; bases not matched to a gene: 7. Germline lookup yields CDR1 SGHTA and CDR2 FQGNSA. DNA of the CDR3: TGTGCCAGCAGCCCCCGAGGGGGCCCTCAGCCCCAGCATTTT. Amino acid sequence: CASSPRGGPQPQHF.